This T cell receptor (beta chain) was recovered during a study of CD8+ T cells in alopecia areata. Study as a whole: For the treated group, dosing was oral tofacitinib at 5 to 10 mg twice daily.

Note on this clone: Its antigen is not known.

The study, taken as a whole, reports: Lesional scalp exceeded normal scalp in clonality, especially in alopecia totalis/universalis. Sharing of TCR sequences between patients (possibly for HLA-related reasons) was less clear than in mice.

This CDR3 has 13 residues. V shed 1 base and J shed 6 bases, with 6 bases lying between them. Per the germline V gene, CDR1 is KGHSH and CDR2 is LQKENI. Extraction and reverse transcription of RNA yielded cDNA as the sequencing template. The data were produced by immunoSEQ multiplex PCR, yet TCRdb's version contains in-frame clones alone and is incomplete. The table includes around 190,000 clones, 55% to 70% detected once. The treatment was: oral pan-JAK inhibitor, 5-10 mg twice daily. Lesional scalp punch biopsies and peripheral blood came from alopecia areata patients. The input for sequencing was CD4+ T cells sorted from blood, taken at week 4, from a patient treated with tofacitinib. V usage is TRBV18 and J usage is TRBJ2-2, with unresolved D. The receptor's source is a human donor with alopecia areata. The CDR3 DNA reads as TGTGCCAGCTCACCACGGGATGCCGGGGAGCTGTTTTTT. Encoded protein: CASSPRDAGELFF.